Below are 18 T cell receptor beta chains sequenced from a single sample in a study of a mutant IDH1 vaccine in newly diagnosed glioma (dated by TCRdb to the early 2020s). The sample's time point, from its label and the paper: week 23, last vaccination. Every vaccine dose consisted of 300 ug of a 20-mer mutant IDH1 peptide in Montanide, administered subcutaneously together with topical imiquimod. Libraries were prepared through the immunoSEQ multiplex PCR assay. The table comes from immuneACCESS by way of TCRdb, which keeps in-frame sequences with V and J called. Part of the clones is missing from these tables; in studies checked, under half for an unresolved V gene and the rest for unknown reasons. Counted in this sample were tens of thousands of clones; about three quarters of them appeared once. Together, the top ten hold 7.5% to 10% of the sample. These receptors lack a known antigen. The source material was PBMCs, sampled from a glioma patient whose treatment included an IDH1 peptide vaccine. The receptors were sampled from a middle-aged woman with glioma. Some clones in this sample may be carry-over from other donors' samples.

The chain links TRBV7-6 to TRBJ1-1; the match to TRBD1 covers 7 bases. The CDR3 loop spans 14 amino acids. Per germline, CDR1 SGHVS and CDR2 FNYEAQ. V gave up 5 bases and J gave up 1 base; unmatched junction bases: 4. The CDR3 DNA is TGTGCCAGCAGCGCGTACAGGGGGAACACTGAAGCTTTCTTT. This encodes CASSAYRGNTEAFF.

The V and J genes are TRBV4-1 and TRBJ1-2; unclear D gene. The length of the CDR3 is 14 residues. V gave up 6 bases and J gave up 6 bases, with 17 bases separating them. Looked up from germline, CDR1 is MGHRA and CDR2 is YSYEKL. The CDR3 loop is CASSQLVGLNGYTF. The CDR3 DNA follows: TGCGCCAGCAGTCAACTTGTGGGTCTCAATGGCTACACCTTC.

This clone was found once. The V gene is TRBV6-1, the J gene TRBJ1-2; 7 bases agree with TRBD1. The CDR3 consists of 16 residues. With V trimmed by 0 bases and J by 3 bases, 7 bases remained unmatched. Germline V gene lookup returns CDR1 MNHNS and CDR2 SASEGT. The CDR3 DNA sequence: TGTGCCAGCAGTGAAGCGCTAGGGGGGACAGACTATGGCTACACCTTC. It specifies CASSEALGGTDYGYTF.

This sequence joins TRBV5-6 and TRBJ1-5; possibly TRBD1 for D (6 bases). The germline V gene has CDR1 SGHDT and CDR2 YYEEEE. CDR3 length: 16 residues. The V end was cut by 4 bases, the J end by 6 bases, with 20 bases between. As DNA, the CDR3 is TGTGCCAGCAGCCGGAGGGGGATTACTAGGGGTCAGCCCCAGCATTTT. It codes for CASSRRGITRGQPQHF.

In this sample, this clone turned up a few times. The gene calls are TRBV6-5 and TRBJ1-3; maybe TRBD1 (6 bases). The germline CDR1 and CDR2 sequences are MNHEY and SVGAGI. Trimming cost V 2 bases and J 6 bases, with 11 bases left between them. The CDR3 runs to 14 residues. The CDR3 DNA is TGTGCCAGCAGTTACGTGGGGGGCGAAAACACCATATATTTT. Its protein product is CASSYVGGENTIYF.

V and J are TRBV29-1 and TRBJ2-7, with D possibly TRBD1 on 5 matching bases. The V gene's germline CDR1 is SQVTM and CDR2 ANQGSEA. This CDR3 has 11 residues. Trimming removed 5 bases from V and 6 bases from J, with 11 bases in between. CDR3: CSVRRVGEQYF. The CDR3 DNA sequence: TGCAGCGTTCGCAGGGTGGGCGAGCAGTACTTC.

In this sample, this clone turned up once. The chain combines TRBV30 with TRBJ2-3; no definite D call. The CDR3 consists of 14 residues. Germline-derived CDR1 and CDR2 are GTSNPN and SVGIG (reference sequence). Trimming stripped 5 bases from V and 2 bases from J, with 14 bases between. CDR3 nucleotide sequence: TGTGCCTGGGTAAACAAACGAGCCACAGATACGCAGTATTTT. It is translated as CAWVNKRATDTQYF.

The chain employs TRBV6-5 and TRBJ1-6; the match to TRBD1 covers 7 bases. In germline, CDR1 is MNHEY, CDR2 SVGAGI. Trimming cost V 6 bases and J 7 bases; bases outside gene matches: 6. The CDR3 consists of 14 residues. The CDR3 sequence: CASSRGTVNSPLHF. In DNA form, the CDR3 reads TGTGCCAGCAGCCGCGGGACAGTGAATTCACCCCTCCACTTT.

The sample holds many counts of this clone. The J gene is TRBJ1-1, the V gene TRBV5-6, with a possible D match to TRBD1 (6 bases). The germline V gene encodes CDR1 SGHDT and CDR2 YYEEEE. Deletions cut 2 bases from V and 4 bases from J, with 6 bases between. The CDR3 has 12 amino acids. CDR3 loop: CASSLQGTEAFF. The CDR3 DNA is TGTGCCAGCAGCTTACAGGGCACTGAAGCTTTCTTT. Full variable domain (remainder filled in from reference TRBV5-6 and TRBJ1-1): DAGVTQSPTHLIKTRGQQVTLRCSPKSGHDTVSWYQQALGQGPQFIFQYYEEEERQRGNFPDRFSGHQFPNYSSELNVNALLLGDSALYLCASSLQGTEAFFGQGTRLTVV.

This clone was recorded once. This chain connects TRBV5-1 to TRBJ1-1; TRBD1 is a possible D gene (6 bases). The CDR3 runs 16 residues. The V gene's germline CDR1 is SGHRS and CDR2 YFSETQ. V lost 0 bases to trimming and J lost 5 bases, with 17 bases between them. This chain's CDR3 is CASSLVRAGAGTEAFF. The CDR3 DNA is TGCGCCAGCAGCTTGGTAAGAGCGGGGGCGGGGACTGAAGCTTTCTTT. The full variable domain, in which reference TRBV5-1 and TRBJ1-1 provide the parts outside the CDR3, is KAGVTQTPRYLIKTRGQQVTLSCSPISGHRSVSWYQQTPGQGLQFLFEYFSETQRNKGNFPGRFSGRQFSNSRSEMNVSTLELGDSALYLCASSLVRAGAGTEAFFGQGTRLTVV.

This chain joins TRBV5-4 and TRBJ2-3, with D maybe TRBD2 (6 bases). The germline V gene has CDR1 SGHNT and CDR2 YYREEE (reference sequence). Trimming pared 4 bases from V and 3 bases from J, leaving 18 bases between. The CDR3 is 16 amino acids. The chain's CDR3 is CASSGAGGWGTDTQYF. CDR3 in DNA: TGTGCCAGCAGCGGCGCTGGGGGGTGGGGAACAGATACGCAGTATTTT.

The chain couples TRBV9 to TRBJ2-2; 8 nucleotides line up with TRBD1. Unmatched junction bases numbered 10, after V lost 4 bases and J lost 5 bases. CDR3 length: 16 residues. Germline V CDR1 and CDR2: SGDLS, YYNGEE. CDR3 DNA sequence: TGTGCCAGCAGCCCCGGAGCACAGGGGGGTACCGGGGAGCTGTTTTTT. It yields the protein CASSPGAQGGTGELFF.

Points on this clone: An end of the junction differs from the germline gene, which may be a read error. The chain combines TRBV5-1 with TRBJ2-7; D unresolved. This CDR3 comprises 14 residues. Germline CDR1 and CDR2: SGHRS and YFSETQ. CDR3 amino acids: CASSLVLFSSEQYF. The CDR3 DNA sequence: TGCGCCAGCAGCTTGGTTCTATTTTCCTCCGAGCAGTACTTC. The variable domain in full, completed from reference TRBV5-1 and TRBJ2-7, reads KAGVTQTPRYLIKTRGQQVTLSCSPISGHRSVSWYQQTPGQGLQFLFEYFSETQRNKGNFPGRFSGRQFSNSRSEMNVSTLELGDSALYLCASSLVLFSSEQYFGPGTRLTVT.

The chain joins TRBV10-2 to TRBJ1-5, with TRBD1 matching over 10 bases. The CDR3 spans 15 residues. Germline CDR1 reads WSHSY; CDR2 reads SAAADI. V shed 6 bases, J shed 7 bases, and the junction held 9 bases outside the gene matches. The CDR3 DNA sequence: TGCGCCAGCAGGGGACAGGGGTCTACTGGCCAGCCCCAGCATTTT. It codes for CASRGQGSTGQPQHF.

The genes are TRBV19 and TRBJ1-2; D gene ambiguous. The germline V gene encodes CDR1 LNHDA and CDR2 SQIVND (reference sequence). V dropped 2 bases and J dropped 8 bases, with 15 bases sitting between them. The CDR3 length is 14 residues. Here the CDR3 DNA reads TGTGCCAGTAGTATACCCTCGGCCCTTATGGGCTACACCTTC. Its translation: CASSIPSALMGYTF.

The rearrangement uses TRBV2 and TRBJ1-2, with 9 bases aligning to TRBD1. CDR3 size: 14 residues. The J segment lost 5 bases and the V segment lost 6 bases, leaving 7 bases of the junction unmatched. CDR1 and CDR2 (germline): SNHLY, FYNNEI. CDR3 nucleotide sequence: TGTGCCAGCAGCGCTGGACAGGGGTCGTATGGCTACACCTTC. It is translated as CASSAGQGSYGYTF.

For this clone: Other DNA sequences in the same sample also yield this CDR3. V gene TRBV30 combines with J gene TRBJ2-3; D gene unclear. CDR3 length equals 11 residues. Germline CDR1 reads GTSNPN; CDR2 reads SVGIG (reference sequence). V lost 1 base to trimming and J lost 6 bases, with 5 bases between them. In DNA form, the CDR3 reads TGTGCCTGGAGTGGGTCGGATACGCAGTATTTT. It encodes CAWSGSDTQYF.

The J gene is TRBJ1-3, the V gene TRBV7-8, with a weak D call TRBD1 (5 bases). From germline, CDR1 is SGHVS and CDR2 FQNEAQ. CDR3 length: 17 amino acids. V was pared by 5 bases and J by 0 bases, with 17 bases between. The CDR3 loop reads CASSAYRDGYSGNTIYF. DNA for the CDR3: TGTGCCAGCAGCGCGTACCGGGACGGATACTCTGGAAACACCATATATTTT. The whole variable domain, remainder taken from reference TRBV7-8 and TRBJ1-3, is GAGVSQSPRYKVAKRGQDVALRCDPISGHVSLFWYQQALGQGPEFLTYFQNEAQLDKSGLPSDRFFAERPEGSVSTLKIQRTQQEDSAVYLCASSAYRDGYSGNTIYFGEGSWLTVV.